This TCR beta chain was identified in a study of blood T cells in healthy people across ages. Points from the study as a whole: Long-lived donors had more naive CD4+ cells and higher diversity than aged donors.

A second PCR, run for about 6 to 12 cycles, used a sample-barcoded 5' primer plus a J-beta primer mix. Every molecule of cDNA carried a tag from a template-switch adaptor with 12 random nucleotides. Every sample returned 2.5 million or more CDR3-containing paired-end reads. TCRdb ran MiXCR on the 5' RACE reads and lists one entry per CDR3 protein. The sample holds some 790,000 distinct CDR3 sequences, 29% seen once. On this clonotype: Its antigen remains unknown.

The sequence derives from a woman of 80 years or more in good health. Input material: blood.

The CDR3 reads CASSRLAGGGGTDTQYF. CDR3 nucleotide sequence: TGTGCCAGCTCTCGGCTAGCGGGGGGAGGGGGCACAGATACGCAGTATTTT. This sequence joins TRBV6-1 and TRBJ2-3; 11 bases are a match to TRBD2. Per germline, CDR1 MNHNS and CDR2 SASEGT. The CDR3 sequence is 17 residues long. V shed 8 bases and J 1 base; nucleotides not matched to a gene: 11.